The present T cell receptor beta chain was sequenced within a study of cytomegalovirus exposure and HLA in healthy donors. The V gene's germline CDR1 is SEHNR and CDR2 FQNEAQ (reference sequence). The CDR3 sequence is 15 residues long. Trimming shortened V by 2 bases and J by 1 base, and 9 bases separated the two germline ends. Primers included in the PCR were 60 Vbeta and 13 Jbeta primers. The data were produced by immunoSEQ multiplex PCR, yet TCRdb's version contains in-frame clones alone and is incomplete. Among around 160,000 clones listed, around 75% were seen once. The chain links TRBV7-9 to TRBJ1-3, with no clear D. Sequencing used PBMCs. The TCR was taken from a male donor in good health and CMV-seronegative. The CDR3 DNA reads as TGTGCCAGCAGCTTACACAGCTCTTCTGGAAACACCATATATTTT. Translation: CASSLHSSSGNTIYF.